These 3 T cell receptor beta chains were sequenced from one sample in a study of identical twins. TCRdb fed the 5' RACE reads into MiXCR, producing one record per CDR3 protein. There are hundreds of thousands of distinct CDR3 sequences in the sample; about 22% occur only once, and around 0.48% lies in the top ten. In addition, the sample was reused for a study of yellow fever vaccine responses in identical twins.

Sequencing was carried out using CD4+ T cells sorted from blood. Every receptor here comes from a woman aged 18-30 years in good health.

The sample holds many counts of this clonotype. The chain uses TRBV10-3 and TRBJ2-7; the match to TRBD1 covers 7 bases. Germline CDR1 and CDR2: ENHRY and SYGVKD. This CDR3 has 16 amino acids. V shed 2 bases and J 2 bases; nucleotides not matched to a gene: 9. This chain's CDR3 is CAISEPRQGDAYEQYV. The CDR3 DNA reads TGTGCCATCAGTGAGCCCCGACAGGGAGACGCCTACGAGCAGTACGTC.

This chain joins TRBV15 and TRBJ1-6; D uncertain. Trimming pared 0 bases from V and 9 bases from J, leaving 6 bases between. CDR1 and CDR2 from the germline V gene are LNHNV and YYDKDF (reference sequence). This CDR3 comprises 13 residues. CDR3: CATSRDNSSPLHF. CDR3 nucleotide sequence: TGTGCCACCAGCAGAGATAACTCTTCACCCCTCCACTTT.

This sequence joins TRBV20-1 and TRBJ2-3; 13 bases match TRBD2. The trim removed 3 bases at V and 4 bases at J, leaving 4 bases unmatched. Germline loops: CDR1 DFQATT, CDR2 SNEGSKA (reference sequence). The CDR3 extends over 15 amino acids. This chain's CDR3 is CSARETSGGADTQYF. The CDR3 DNA sequence: TGCAGTGCTAGGGAAACTAGCGGGGGGGCAGATACGCAGTATTTT.